What follows are 2 T cell receptor beta chains derived from one specimen sequenced in a study of blood T cell repertoires in COVID-19. TCRdb's copy holds only in-frame clones and misses some; the assay was immunoSEQ multiplex PCR. The table has about 200,000 clones, 85% seen once; the top ten hold 18%. What was sequenced was PBMCs or T cells enriched from blood (not recorded which). All receptors come from a man aged 40-49 years who had recovered from COVID-19.

The V call is TRBV6-4, the J call TRBJ2-3, with 9 bases fitting TRBD1. Trimming at V came to 8 bases and at J to 4 bases, leaving 10 bases not matched to a gene. Germline CDR1 is MRHNA and CDR2 is SNTAGT. The CDR3 runs to 15 residues. CDR3 DNA sequence: TGTGCCAGCCGCCTTCGGGACAGGGCAGCAGATACGCAGTATTTT. This gives the protein CASRLRDRAADTQYF.

This clone occurred a few times. The chain couples TRBV5-1 to TRBJ2-3; possibly TRBD1 for D (6 bases). V shed 7 bases and J shed 0 bases, with 24 bases lying between them. The CDR3 is made up of 18 amino acids. The germline CDR1 and CDR2 sequences are SGHRS and YFSETQ. The CDR3 DNA is TGCGCCAGCGAAACGGGACACCCGGACCATTCTAGCACAGATACGCAGTATTTT. Its translation is CASETGHPDHSSTDTQYF.